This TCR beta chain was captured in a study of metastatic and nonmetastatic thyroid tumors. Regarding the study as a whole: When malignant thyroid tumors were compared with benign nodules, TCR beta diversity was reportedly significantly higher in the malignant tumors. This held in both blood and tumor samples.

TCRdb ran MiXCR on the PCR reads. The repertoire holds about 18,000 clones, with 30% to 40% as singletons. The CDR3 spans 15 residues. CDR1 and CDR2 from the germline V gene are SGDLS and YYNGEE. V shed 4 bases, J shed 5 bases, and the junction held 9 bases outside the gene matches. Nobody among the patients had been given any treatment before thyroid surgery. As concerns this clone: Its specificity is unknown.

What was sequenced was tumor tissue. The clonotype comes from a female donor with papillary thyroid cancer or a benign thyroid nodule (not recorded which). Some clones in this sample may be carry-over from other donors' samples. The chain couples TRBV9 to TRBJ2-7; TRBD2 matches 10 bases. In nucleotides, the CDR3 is TGTGCCAGCAGCTCACTAGCGGGAATGGTCGACGAGCAGTACTTC. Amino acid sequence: CASSSLAGMVDEQYF.